The T cell receptor (beta chain) described here comes from a study of control samples from healthy donors and cancer patients. Assay: immunoSEQ multiplex PCR; the TCRdb copy retains only in-frame clones and omits some. The sample includes roughly 84,000 clones, around 89% of them seen just once. This CDR3 has 17 residues. V was trimmed by 3 bases and J by 0 bases, leaving 15 bases between them. Germline V CDR1 and CDR2: KGHSH, LQKENI. This rearrangement joins TRBV18 to TRBJ1-5; D uncertain. The receptor comes from a man in his forties or fifties in good health. The sample consisted of blood. The CDR3 DNA follows: TGTGCCAGCTCACCCATCGCGGCCAGCGGTAGCAATCAGCCCCAGCATTTT. Protein product: CASSPIAASGSNQPQHF.